These T cell receptor beta chains were read from a single sample in a study of blood T cell repertoires in COVID-19. Clones were read by immunoSEQ multiplex PCR, and TCRdb kept only the in-frame ones, dropping some. The data show 250,000 or so clones, roughly 85% seen once. The sample taken for sequencing was peripheral blood. Receptor source: a man younger than 30 with active or convalescent COVID-19. CDR3s include the opening cysteine and the closing phenylalanine or tryptophan. The D gene is left open where the match is weak. Clone size is stated in some rows and not others, as once, few, many or a class when expanded.

J gene: TRBJ2-5; clone size: NA; V gene: TRBV13; D gene: TRBD2; CDR3 DNA: TGTGCCAGCAGCCTAGAGTCGGGGGGTGCGGTGACCCAGTACTTC; CDR3 protein: CASSLESGGAVTQYF
J gene: TRBJ1-1; clone size: NA; V gene: TRBV7-6; D gene: NA; CDR3 DNA: TGTGCCAGCAGCTTAGCTACAGGGAGTAACACTGAAGCTTTCTTT; CDR3 protein: CASSLATGSNTEAFF
J gene: TRBJ1-3; clone size: NA; V gene: TRBV29-1; D gene: TRBD1; CDR3 DNA: TGCAGCGGAGGGACAGGCGGAAACACCATATATTTT; CDR3 protein: CSGGTGGNTIYF
J gene: TRBJ1-1; clone size: NA; V gene: TRBV7-2; D gene: TRBD1; CDR3 DNA: TGTGCCAGCAGCCGCACAGGGGTGATCACTGAAGCTTTCTTT; CDR3 protein: CASSRTGVITEAFF
J gene: TRBJ1-5; clone size: NA; V gene: TRBV9; D gene: NA; CDR3 DNA: TGTGCCAGCAGCGATCAGGGGAACCAGCCCCAGCATTTT; CDR3 protein: CASSDQGNQPQHF
J gene: TRBJ2-7; clone size: NA; V gene: TRBV19; D gene: TRBD1; CDR3 DNA: TGTGCCAGTATGGGACAGGCGTCCTACGAGCAGTACTTC; CDR3 protein: CASMGQASYEQYF
J gene: TRBJ1-2; clone size: once; V gene: TRBV18; D gene: NA; CDR3 DNA: TGTGCCAGCTCACCCAGCGGGGAGGACTATGGCTACACCTTC; CDR3 protein: CASSPSGEDYGYTF
J gene: TRBJ1-2; clone size: NA; V gene: TRBV3-1/TRBV3-2; D gene: NA; CDR3 DNA: TGTGCCAGCAGCCCTCGCTTCGGGGGCGCAGCGGGGGGAGCCTATGGCTACACCTTC; CDR3 protein: CASSPRFGGAAGGAYGYTF
J gene: TRBJ1-3; clone size: NA; V gene: TRBV28; D gene: TRBD1; CDR3 DNA: TGTGCCAGCAGCCTGGACAGGGGAAACACCATATATTTT; CDR3 protein: CASSLDRGNTIYF
J gene: TRBJ2-7; clone size: NA; V gene: TRBV5-6; D gene: TRBD1; CDR3 DNA: TGTGCCAGCAGCCCCTGGGACAGGGACCTTAGGGAGCAGTACTTC; CDR3 protein: CASSPWDRDLREQYF
J gene: TRBJ2-5; clone size: NA; V gene: TRBV7-3; D gene: NA; CDR3 DNA: TGTGCCAGCAGCTTATCCTTACAAGAGACCCAGTACTTC; CDR3 protein: CASSLSLQETQYF
J gene: TRBJ2-7; clone size: NA; V gene: TRBV7-8; D gene: TRBD2; CDR3 DNA: TGTGCCATCCGCCTACCCAATGGACTAGCTGGTGAGCAGTACTTC; CDR3 protein: CAIRLPNGLAGEQYF
J gene: TRBJ1-5; clone size: NA; V gene: TRBV7-2; D gene: NA; CDR3 DNA: TGTGCCAGCAGCTTAGAATCCAGGGGCAATCAGCCCCAGCATTTT; CDR3 protein: CASSLESRGNQPQHF
J gene: TRBJ1-5; clone size: NA; V gene: TRBV6-6; D gene: NA; CDR3 DNA: TGTGCCAGCAAATTTCTGGGTGGTAGCTTCAATCAGCCCCAGCATTTT; CDR3 protein: CASKFLGGSFNQPQHF
J gene: TRBJ1-5; clone size: NA; V gene: TRBV6-2/TRBV6-3; D gene: TRBD1; CDR3 DNA: TGTGCCAGCAGACCTCCGGGACAGGTCAATCAGCCCCAGCATTTT; CDR3 protein: CASRPPGQVNQPQHF
J gene: TRBJ1-4; clone size: few; V gene: TRBV6-6; D gene: NA; CDR3 DNA: TGTGCCAGCAGTGCCTTCGCGAGAGAAAAACTGTTTTTT; CDR3 protein: CASSAFAREKLFF
J gene: TRBJ1-2; clone size: NA; V gene: TRBV19; D gene: TRBD1; CDR3 DNA: TGTGCCAGTAGTATCGACGGGACAGTCTATGGCTACACCTTC; CDR3 protein: CASSIDGTVYGYTF
J gene: TRBJ1-1; clone size: NA; V gene: TRBV6-5; D gene: TRBD1; CDR3 DNA: TGTGCCAGCAGTTACTTGACAGGGAGCACTGAAGCTTTCTTT; CDR3 protein: CASSYLTGSTEAFF
J gene: TRBJ2-2; clone size: NA; V gene: TRBV19; D gene: NA; CDR3 DNA: TGTGCCAGTAGTATAGATCGATCAGGGAACACCGGGGAGCTGTTTTTT; CDR3 protein: CASSIDRSGNTGELFF
J gene: TRBJ1-6; clone size: NA; V gene: TRBV9; D gene: TRBD1; CDR3 DNA: TGTGCCAGCAGCGTATCAGGGACAGATAATTCACCCCTCCACTTT; CDR3 protein: CASSVSGTDNSPLHF
J gene: TRBJ2-1; clone size: once; V gene: TRBV5-1; D gene: TRBD2; CDR3 DNA: TGCGCCAGCAGCTTGCGACTAGCGGGGGCCAATGAGCAGTTCTTC; CDR3 protein: CASSLRLAGANEQFF
J gene: TRBJ1-1; clone size: NA; V gene: TRBV30; D gene: TRBD1; CDR3 DNA: TGTGCCTGGAGTACCGGACAGGGAAACACTGAAGCTTTCTTT; CDR3 protein: CAWSTGQGNTEAFF
J gene: TRBJ2-6; clone size: NA; V gene: TRBV5-1; D gene: NA; CDR3 DNA: TGCGCCAGCAGCTTGAATACTGGGGCCAACGTCCTGACTTTC; CDR3 protein: CASSLNTGANVLTF
J gene: TRBJ1-5; clone size: NA; V gene: TRBV19; D gene: TRBD1; CDR3 DNA: TGTGCCAGTATCCAGGGACAGTCGATCGATAGCAATCAGCCCCAGCATTTT; CDR3 protein: CASIQGQSIDSNQPQHF
J gene: TRBJ2-1; clone size: once; V gene: TRBV9; D gene: TRBD2; CDR3 DNA: TGTGCCAGCAGCGTAGCTACGACCACCCCGGGACTAGCGGTCAATGAGCAGTTCTTC; CDR3 protein: CASSVATTTPGLAVNEQFF
J gene: TRBJ2-4; clone size: NA; V gene: TRBV28; D gene: TRBD1; CDR3 DNA: TGTGCCAGCAGTGCTGTACAGGGGGTGTTGGCCAAAAACATTCAGTACTTC; CDR3 protein: CASSAVQGVLAKNIQYF
J gene: TRBJ2-2; clone size: NA; V gene: TRBV3-1/TRBV3-2; D gene: NA; CDR3 DNA: TGTGCCAGCAGCCAAGTCGTTGCGAGTCAAACAGGGAACACCGGGGAGCTGTTTTTT; CDR3 protein: CASSQVVASQTGNTGELFF
J gene: TRBJ1-2; clone size: NA; V gene: TRBV3-1/TRBV3-2; D gene: TRBD1; CDR3 DNA: TGTGCCAGCAGGCCCGGGACAGGATCTAACTATGGCTACACCTTC; CDR3 protein: CASRPGTGSNYGYTF
J gene: TRBJ1-2; clone size: NA; V gene: TRBV7-9; D gene: NA; CDR3 DNA: TGTGCCAGCAGCCGAAGGGCGGGCTATGGCTACACCTTC; CDR3 protein: CASSRRAGYGYTF
J gene: TRBJ2-1; clone size: NA; V gene: TRBV5-1; D gene: TRBD2; CDR3 DNA: TGCGCCAGCAGCTTGATTAGCGGGGGGGAATACCCCAATGAGCAGTTCTTC; CDR3 protein: CASSLISGGEYPNEQFF
J gene: TRBJ2-1; clone size: NA; V gene: TRBV11-3; D gene: NA; CDR3 DNA: TGTGCCAGCAGCTTAGAACCGGGCAATGAGCAGTTCTTC; CDR3 protein: CASSLEPGNEQFF
J gene: TRBJ2-7; clone size: NA; V gene: TRBV9; D gene: TRBD2; CDR3 DNA: TGTGCCAGCAGCGTAGCTAGGACTAGCGGGAGAGGCTACGAGCAGTACTTC; CDR3 protein: CASSVARTSGRGYEQYF
J gene: TRBJ2-3; clone size: NA; V gene: TRBV10-3; D gene: NA; CDR3 DNA: TGTGCCATCAGACCCAGCGGCGGTAACACAGATACGCAGTATTTT; CDR3 protein: CAIRPSGGNTDTQYF
J gene: TRBJ2-3; clone size: NA; V gene: TRBV25-1; D gene: TRBD2; CDR3 DNA: TGTGCCAGCAGTGACGTAGCGGGAGGGCTTGTAAGCTGGGATACGCAGTATTTT; CDR3 protein: CASSDVAGGLVSWDTQYF
J gene: TRBJ1-1; clone size: NA; V gene: TRBV27; D gene: TRBD1; CDR3 DNA: TGTGCCAGCGGTAACCGGGCAGGGGGCGCCGGCACTGAAGCTTTCTTT; CDR3 protein: CASGNRAGGAGTEAFF
J gene: TRBJ1-5; clone size: NA; V gene: TRBV11-2; D gene: NA; CDR3 DNA: TGTGCCAGCAGCTCGGGGGGACATAGCAATCAGCCCCAGCATTTT; CDR3 protein: CASSSGGHSNQPQHF
J gene: TRBJ2-1; clone size: NA; V gene: TRBV6-5; D gene: TRBD2; CDR3 DNA: TGTGCCAGCAGGCCCAGCGGGAGGAGCGATGAGCAGTTCTTC; CDR3 protein: CASRPSGRSDEQFF
J gene: TRBJ2-1; clone size: NA; V gene: TRBV11-3; D gene: NA; CDR3 DNA: TGTGCCAGCAGCTTACCCCCATGGAACAGGGCTCGCAATGAGCAGTTCTTC; CDR3 protein: CASSLPPWNRARNEQFF
J gene: TRBJ2-2; clone size: NA; V gene: TRBV7-2; D gene: NA; CDR3 DNA: TGTGCCAGCAGCGCCACGTGGGGGACACTAAACACCGGGGAGCTGTTTTTT; CDR3 protein: CASSATWGTLNTGELFF
J gene: TRBJ2-7; clone size: NA; V gene: TRBV5-6; D gene: NA; CDR3 DNA: TGTGCCAGCAGTGGGTTAAGGATGCAGGACGAGCAGTACTTC; CDR3 protein: CASSGLRMQDEQYF
J gene: TRBJ2-7; clone size: NA; V gene: TRBV3-1/TRBV3-2; D gene: TRBD1; CDR3 DNA: TGTGCCAGCAGCCAAGGTACGGGACAGGCATCCTACGAGCAGTACTTC; CDR3 protein: CASSQGTGQASYEQYF
J gene: TRBJ1-1; clone size: NA; V gene: TRBV3-1/TRBV3-2; D gene: NA; CDR3 DNA: TGTGCCAGCAGCCTGACTAAATCCGGGATACTCACTGAAGCTTTCTTT; CDR3 protein: CASSLTKSGILTEAFF
J gene: TRBJ2-7; clone size: NA; V gene: TRBV29-1; D gene: NA; CDR3 DNA: TGCAGCGTTTGCCGGGACACCTACGGGTACGAGCAGTACTTC; CDR3 protein: CSVCRDTYGYEQYF
J gene: TRBJ1-2; clone size: few; V gene: TRBV27; D gene: NA; CDR3 DNA: TGTGCCAGCAGTTTAAGACAGGAAGGTGGCTACACCTTC; CDR3 protein: CASSLRQEGGYTF
J gene: TRBJ1-1; clone size: NA; V gene: TRBV6-5; D gene: NA; CDR3 DNA: TGTGCCAGCGGGGCGTGGATCGGAGCTTTCTTT; CDR3 protein: CASGAWIGAFF
J gene: TRBJ1-6; clone size: NA; V gene: TRBV6-5; D gene: TRBD1; CDR3 DNA: TGTGCCAGCAGCGCAGGGGGCAGTCGTAATTCACCCCTCCACTTT; CDR3 protein: CASSAGGSRNSPLHF
J gene: TRBJ1-1; clone size: NA; V gene: TRBV4-2; D gene: TRBD1; CDR3 DNA: TGTGCCAGCAGCCATTTGTCGGGACAGCTAATTAACACTGAAGCTTTCTTT; CDR3 protein: CASSHLSGQLINTEAFF
J gene: TRBJ2-7; clone size: NA; V gene: TRBV6-6; D gene: TRBD1; CDR3 DNA: TGTGCCAGCAGTGTTACGGACAGGGGGTGGTACGAGCAGTACTTC; CDR3 protein: CASSVTDRGWYEQYF
J gene: TRBJ1-4; clone size: NA; V gene: TRBV7-6; D gene: NA; CDR3 DNA: TGTGCCAGCAGCTTAGATGGTAGCCCCGGTGAGGGACTGTTTTTT; CDR3 protein: CASSLDGSPGEGLFF
J gene: TRBJ2-7; clone size: NA; V gene: TRBV7-2; D gene: TRBD2; CDR3 DNA: TGTGCCAGCAGCACCACTAGCGGTGAGGAATCCGAGCAGTACTTC; CDR3 protein: CASSTTSGEESEQYF
J gene: TRBJ2-3; clone size: NA; V gene: TRBV10-1; D gene: TRBD2; CDR3 DNA: TGCGCCAGCAGTCTTCAGCGGGACGGCACAGATACGCAGTATTTT; CDR3 protein: CASSLQRDGTDTQYF
J gene: TRBJ2-7; clone size: NA; V gene: TRBV18; D gene: TRBD1; CDR3 DNA: TGTGCCAGCTCCCGGGACAGCTACGAGCAGTACTTC; CDR3 protein: CASSRDSYEQYF